This T cell receptor (beta chain) derives from a study of T cell repertoires in cytomegalovirus infection. About the study: CMV infection together with matching HLA type was indicated by public TCR beta signatures.

TCRdb independently ran MiXCR on the reads; one entry per CDR3 protein. This table has some 400,000 distinct CDR3 sequences, under 40% appearing once. To note about this clonotype: Its target is unknown. Compared with germline, one end of the junction differs, possibly owing to a read error.

This CDR3 has 14 residues. CDR1 is GTSNPN, CDR2 SVGIG, per germline (reference sequence). Regarding the study as a whole: The study found HLA-C-restricted CMV-specific TCR beta clonotypes dominating the ex vivo response. Carriers of CMV plus the relevant HLA were identified by cumulative public TCR beta family frequency.

This TCR was recovered from a human donor in good health (CMV status not recorded). Some clones in this sample may be carry-over from other donors' samples. The rearrangement links TRBV30 to TRBJ1-4; TRBD1 agrees at 8 bases. The sequencing input was PBMCs. Written as DNA, the CDR3 is TGTGTCTGGAGTTCCATGACAGGGGATGAAAAACTGTTTTTT. It specifies CVWSSMTGDEKLFF. Using reference TRBV30 and TRBJ1-4 for the parts outside the CDR3, the full variable domain is SQTIHQWPATLVQPVGSPLSLECTVEGTSNPNLYWYRQAAGRGLQLLFYSVGIGQISSEVPQNLSASRPQDRQFILSSKKLLLSDSGFYLCVWSSMTGDEKLFFGSGTQLSVL.